Following are 11 T cell receptor beta chains from one sample sequenced in a study of blood T cell repertoires in COVID-19. Using immunoSEQ multiplex PCR, the repertoire was profiled, and TCRdb retains in-frame clones only, with some absent. The sample includes 140,000 to 150,000 clones, about 90% of them seen just once. The sequenced material came from peripheral blood. These receptor sequences come from a woman in her forties or fifties with acute or convalescent COVID-19.

V and J are TRBV5-1 and TRBJ2-1; TRBD2 agrees at 12 bases. CDR1 is SGHRS, CDR2 YFSETQ, per germline. The trim removed 7 bases at V and 2 bases at J, leaving 1 base unmatched. The CDR3 is 14 amino acids. The CDR3 sequence: CASPSGRAYNEQFF. The CDR3 DNA follows: TGCGCCAGCCCTAGCGGGAGGGCCTACAATGAGCAGTTCTTC.

J is TRBJ1-1 and V is TRBV12-3 or TRBV12-4; no clear D gene. V lost 3 bases, J lost 5 bases, and 10 bases lay in between. The CDR3 consists of 13 residues. The DNA of the CDR3 is TGTGCCAGCAGTTTCGGAACGGGAACTGAAGCTTTCTTT. Protein sequence: CASSFGTGTEAFF.

CDR3 residues: CASSQVPGLAVYEQYF. CDR3 sequence (DNA): TGTGCCAGCAGCCAAGTCCCGGGACTAGCGGTCTACGAGCAGTACTTC. The gene calls are TRBV14 and TRBJ2-7; TRBD2 aligns across 11 bases. The V gene's germline CDR1 is SGHDN and CDR2 FVKESK. Unmatched junction bases numbered 5, after V lost 1 base and J lost 3 bases. This CDR3 region has 16 residues.

The rearrangement joins TRBV5-1 to TRBJ2-2; TRBD2 agrees at 14 bases. V lost 6 bases to trimming and J lost 7 bases; unmatched junction nucleotides: 5. Germline V gene lookup returns CDR1 SGHRS and CDR2 YFSETQ. The CDR3 has 15 amino acids. The CDR3 sequence is CASIGTSGSNGELFF. The CDR3 nucleotides are TGCGCCAGCATTGGGACTAGCGGGAGTAACGGGGAGCTGTTTTTT. The complete variable domain, with remaining parts taken from reference TRBV5-1 and TRBJ2-2, reads KAGVTQTPRYLIKTRGQQVTLSCSPISGHRSVSWYQQTPGQGLQFLFEYFSETQRNKGNFPGRFSGRQFSNSRSEMNVSTLELGDSALYLCASIGTSGSNGELFFGEGSRLTVL.

The chain recombines TRBV2 with TRBJ1-4; weak D call: TRBD1 (5 bases). The CDR3 has 14 amino acids. V gave up 9 bases and J gave up 8 bases, with 19 bases separating them. Looked up from germline, CDR1 is SNHLY and CDR2 is FYNNEI. CDR3 nucleotides: TGTGCCAGTTGCCGTCAGGGTCTTAGGGAAAAACTGTTTTTT. Translating gives CASCRQGLREKLFF.

The CDR3 DNA sequence: TGTGCCAGCAGCCCCGGGACAGGCACTGAAGCTTTCTTT. It specifies CASSPGTGTEAFF. The chain carries TRBV3-1 (or the pseudogene TRBV3-2) and TRBJ1-1, with TRBD1 matching 8 bases. Germline CDR1 reads LGHDT; CDR2 reads YNNKEL (reference sequence). This CDR3 comprises 13 residues. With 4 bases clipped from V and 4 bases from J, the junction kept 2 bases outside the gene matches.

The rearrangement uses TRBV5-1 and TRBJ2-1; D is undetermined. V gave up 2 bases and J gave up 5 bases, with 17 bases separating them. The CDR3 contains 16 residues. From germline, CDR1 is SGHRS and CDR2 YFSETQ. For the CDR3, the DNA is TGCGCCAGCAGCTTACAGATTCCAAGTTTCGACAATGAGCAGTTCTTC. Translation gives CASSLQIPSFDNEQFF.

The chain combines TRBV7-8 with TRBJ2-2; 9 bases match TRBD1. Germline CDR1 is SGHVS and CDR2 is FQNEAQ. This CDR3 contains 16 residues. Trimming removed 5 bases from V and 4 bases from J; junction bases left unmatched: 8. CDR3 sequence (DNA): TGTGCCAGCAGCATCAAAACGGGACAGGGCACCGGGGAGCTGTTTTTT. Translating it yields CASSIKTGQGTGELFF.

The sample holds one count of this clone. The V gene is TRBV7-9, the J gene TRBJ1-2; perhaps TRBD1 as D (6 bases). The CDR3 spans 12 residues. Germline CDR1 and CDR2: SEHNR and FQNEAQ (reference sequence). V gave up 4 bases and J gave up 8 bases, with 11 bases separating them. CDR3 bases: TGTGCCAGCAGCTCCTCAGGGGAAGGCTACACCTTC. This encodes CASSSSGEGYTF.

The V gene is TRBV6-5, the J gene TRBJ1-2; unclear D gene. The ends were cut back, 7 bases at V and 2 bases at J, with 8 bases in the middle. CDR3 size: 12 residues. The germline CDR1 and CDR2 sequences are MNHEY and SVGAGI. CDR3 in amino acids: CASTPENYGYTF. In DNA form, the CDR3 reads TGTGCCAGCACCCCAGAAAACTATGGCTACACCTTC.

The chain couples TRBV27 to TRBJ2-7, with 12 bases aligning to TRBD2. This CDR3 is built from 15 residues. The J segment lost 5 bases and the V segment lost 6 bases, leaving 8 bases of the junction unmatched. The germline V gene has CDR1 MNHEY and CDR2 SMNVEV (reference sequence). CDR3 in amino acids: CASSYPGLAGNEQYF. The CDR3 DNA is TGTGCCAGCAGCTACCCCGGACTAGCGGGAAACGAGCAGTACTTC.